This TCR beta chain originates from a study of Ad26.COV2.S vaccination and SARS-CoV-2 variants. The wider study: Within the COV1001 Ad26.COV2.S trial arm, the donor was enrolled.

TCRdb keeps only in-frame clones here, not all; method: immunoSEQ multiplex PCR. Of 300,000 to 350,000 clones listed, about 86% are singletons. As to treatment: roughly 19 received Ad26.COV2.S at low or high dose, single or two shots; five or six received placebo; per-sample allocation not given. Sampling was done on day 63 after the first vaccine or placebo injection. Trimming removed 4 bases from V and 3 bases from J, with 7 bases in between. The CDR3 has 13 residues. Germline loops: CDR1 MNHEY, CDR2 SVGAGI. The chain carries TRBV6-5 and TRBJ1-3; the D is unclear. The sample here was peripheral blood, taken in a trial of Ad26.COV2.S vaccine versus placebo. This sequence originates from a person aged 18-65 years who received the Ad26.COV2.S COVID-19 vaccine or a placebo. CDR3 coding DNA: TGTGCCAGCAGTTCTCCTGGTGGAAACACCATATATTTT. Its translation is CASSSPGGNTIYF.